These T cell receptor beta chains were read from a single sample in a study of CD8 T cells in Susac syndrome. TCRdb used MiXCR to reprocess the immunoSEQ multiplex PCR reads, holding one entry per CDR3 protein. The profile covers some 99,000 distinct CDR3 sequences, with 95% to 98% appearing a single time and under 0.1% taken by the ten largest. Material for sequencing was CD4+ T cells from PBMCs. These receptors all stem from a human donor in good health. The CDR3 runs from the conserved cysteine through the conserved F or W. Fields, in order: CDR3 length, clone size, V gene, J gene, D gene, CDR3 protein, CDR3 DNA. The D gene is left open where the match is weak. Only part of the rows carry a size: once, few, many, or a class if the clone is expanded.

>15|NA|TRBV21-1|TRBJ1-6|NA
CASSKETGRSSPLHF
TGTGCCAGCAGCAAAGAAACAGGTCGTAGTTCACCCCTCCACTTT
>14|NA|TRBV7-2|TRBJ1-2|NA
CASSSRQAPGGYTF
TGTGCCAGCAGCTCCAGACAGGCCCCTGGCGGCTACACCTTC
>14|NA|TRBV29-1|TRBJ2-1|TRBD2
CSVDSGTAFGEQFF
TGCAGCGTTGATAGCGGGACGGCCTTTGGTGAGCAGTTCTTC
>14|NA|TRBV28|TRBJ1-2|NA
CASSAPGGAYGYTF
TGTGCCAGCAGTGCCCCGGGGGGCGCCTATGGCTACACCTTC
>14|NA|TRBV20-1|TRBJ2-7|NA
CSVQGGQGYHEQYF
TGCAGTGTCCAGGGGGGTCAGGGGTACCACGAGCAGTACTTC
>16|NA|TRBV7-2|TRBJ2-6|NA
CASRPGVDSGANVLTF
TGTGCCAGCAGACCGGGAGTCGACTCTGGGGCCAACGTCCTGACTTTC
>15|NA|TRBV5-4|TRBJ2-5|TRBD2
CASRSPGLSQETQYF
TGTGCCAGCAGGTCACCGGGACTAAGTCAAGAGACCCAGTACTTC
>15|NA|TRBV6-5|TRBJ2-6|NA
CASRDAGSGANVLTF
TGTGCCAGCAGAGACGCAGGGTCTGGGGCCAACGTCCTGACTTTC
>13|NA|TRBV20-1|TRBJ2-7|TRBD2
CSANRGVSYEQYF
TGCAGTGCTAATCGGGGGGTATCCTACGAGCAGTACTTC
>15|NA|TRBV28|TRBJ2-2|TRBD1
CASSSIEQGAGELFF
TGTGCCAGCAGTTCGATAGAGCAGGGGGCCGGGGAGCTGTTTTTT
>15|NA|TRBV19|TRBJ2-7|TRBD2
CASSVSSGAPLEQYF
TGTGCCAGTAGTGTATCTAGCGGGGCCCCCCTCGAGCAGTACTTC
>16|NA|TRBV24-1|TRBJ1-4|NA
CATSDIRLATNEKLFF
TGTGCCACCAGTGATATAAGACTAGCAACTAATGAAAAACTGTTTTTT
>13|NA|TRBV5-6|TRBJ1-2|NA
CASSSGYFYGYTF
TGTGCCAGCAGCTCCGGATACTTCTATGGCTACACCTTC
>14|NA|TRBV2|TRBJ2-7|TRBD1
CASSAGQGYYEQYF
TGTGCCAGCAGTGCTGGACAGGGGTACTACGAGCAGTACTTC
>14|NA|TRBV7-2|TRBJ2-1|NA
CASSKPPGGYEQFF
TGTGCCAGCAGCAAGCCCCCCGGCGGCTATGAGCAGTTCTTC
>12|NA|TRBV7-6|TRBJ1-1|NA
CASSLRDGEAFF
TGTGCCAGCAGCTTAAGGGACGGTGAAGCTTTCTTT
>14|NA|TRBV14|TRBJ1-2|NA
CASSQSSGTYGYTF
TGTGCCAGCAGCCAATCGTCCGGAACCTATGGCTACACCTTC
>16|NA|TRBV24-1|TRBJ2-1|TRBD1
CATSEKGQGTYNEQFF
TGTGCCACCAGTGAGAAGGGACAGGGAACCTACAATGAGCAGTTCTTC
>14|once|TRBV5-4|TRBJ2-5|NA
CASSDGGVQETQYF
TGTGCCAGCAGCGACGGGGGTGTCCAAGAGACCCAGTACTTC
>13|NA|TRBV3-1|TRBJ1-1|NA
CASSPTAATEAFF
TGTGCCAGCAGCCCGACAGCGGCGACTGAAGCTTTCTTT
>10|NA|TRBV7-9|TRBJ1-1|NA
CASSSNEAFF
TGTGCCAGCAGCTCAAATGAAGCTTTCTTT
>17|NA|TRBV7-9|TRBJ2-3|NA
CASRPWGWAESTDTQYF
TGTGCCAGCCGACCCTGGGGGTGGGCAGAAAGCACAGATACGCAGTATTTT
>16|NA|TRBV6-1|TRBJ1-6|TRBD1
CASIRDRGVMNSPLHF
TGTGCCAGCATCAGAGACAGGGGTGTTATGAATTCACCCCTCCACTTT
>16|NA|TRBV7-2|TRBJ2-1|TRBD2
CASSLRTSGSWNEQFF
TGTGCCAGCAGCCTGAGGACTAGCGGGAGTTGGAATGAGCAGTTCTTC
>15|NA|TRBV19|TRBJ1-2|NA
CASSIDGGTNYGYTF
TGTGCCAGTAGTATCGACGGGGGAACTAACTATGGCTACACCTTC
>14|NA|TRBV9|TRBJ1-2|NA
CASRSASPVDGYTF
TGTGCCAGCAGGTCGGCCTCCCCAGTAGATGGCTACACCTTC
>12|NA|TRBV30|TRBJ1-6|NA
CAWNEGNSPLHF
TGTGCCTGGAACGAGGGCAACTCACCCCTCCACTTT
>12|NA|TRBV19|TRBJ1-5|NA
CASSASGGGRNF
TGTGCCAGTAGTGCGTCAGGAGGTGGCCGGAATTTT
>17|NA|TRBV25-1|TRBJ2-6|NA
CASSDLGGLRGANVLTF
TGTGCCAGCAGTGATCTCGGGGGCCTCAGAGGGGCCAACGTCCTGACTTTC
>16|NA|TRBV2|TRBJ2-5|TRBD2
CASTQGGLADQETQYF
TGTGCCAGCACTCAAGGCGGACTAGCGGACCAAGAGACCCAGTACTTC
>14|NA|TRBV13|TRBJ2-1|NA
CASSSGRSYNEQFF
TGTGCCAGCAGCTCGGGAAGGTCCTACAATGAGCAGTTCTTC
>14|NA|TRBV5-1|TRBJ2-3|TRBD2
CASSLLAGADTQYF
TGCGCCAGCAGCTTACTAGCGGGGGCAGATACGCAGTATTTT
>16|once|TRBV4-3|TRBJ2-3|NA
CASSQEGEPGTDTQYF
TGCGCCAGCAGCCAAGAAGGAGAGCCAGGCACAGATACGCAGTATTTT
>14|NA|TRBV7-9|TRBJ1-2|NA
CASSVGLLSGGYTF
TGTGCCAGCAGCGTGGGACTTCTTTCGGGTGGCTACACCTTC
>15|NA|TRBV20-1|TRBJ2-3|NA
CSASLLGTLTDTQYF
TGCAGTGCCAGCCTCCTTGGGACACTCACAGATACGCAGTATTTT
>15|NA|TRBV28|TRBJ2-7|TRBD1
CASTRSETGAYEQYF
TGTGCCAGCACCCGCTCCGAGACAGGGGCCTACGAGCAGTACTTC
>13|NA|TRBV23-1|TRBJ2-7|NA
CASPYLVADEQYF
TGCGCCAGCCCGTACTTGGTAGCGGACGAGCAGTACTTC
>15|NA|TRBV7-9|TRBJ2-3|NA
CASRPQIRQANTQYF
TGTGCCAGCAGACCGCAGATACGACAGGCGAATACGCAGTATTTT
>13|NA|TRBV12-3/TRBV12-4|TRBJ2-7|NA
CASSLASYYEQYF
TGTGCCAGCAGTTTAGCTTCATACTACGAGCAGTACTTC
>14|NA|TRBV7-2|TRBJ2-3|NA
CASSLGLRTDTQYF
TGTGCCAGCAGTCTAGGACTACGCACAGATACGCAGTATTTT
>15|NA|TRBV15|TRBJ1-3|NA
CATSRQRGAENTIYF
TGTGCCACCAGCAGGCAGAGAGGCGCTGAAAACACCATATATTTT
>16|NA|TRBV27|TRBJ1-6|TRBD1
CASSPIGTAVNSPLHF
TGTGCCAGCAGTCCTATCGGGACAGCCGTTAATTCACCCCTCCACTTT
>17|once|TRBV20-1|TRBJ2-3|TRBD2
CSASPLGTSSSTDTQYF
TGCAGTGCCAGTCCACTGGGGACTAGCAGTAGCACAGATACGCAGTATTTT
>15|NA|TRBV6-6|TRBJ2-1|TRBD1
CASSYSEQGLNEQFF
TGTGCCAGCAGTTACTCGGAACAGGGGCTCAATGAGCAGTTCTTC
>16|NA|TRBV3-1|TRBJ2-4|TRBD2
CASSQDFGGRGHIQYF
TGTGCCAGCAGCCAAGATTTCGGCGGGAGGGGGCACATTCAGTACTTC
>14|NA|TRBV2|TRBJ2-7|NA
CASSEWEYAYEQYF
TGTGCCAGCAGTGAATGGGAGTACGCATACGAGCAGTACTTC
>17|once|TRBV23-1|TRBJ2-2|TRBD1
CASSQSGQGKDTGELFF
TGCGCCAGCAGTCAATCGGGACAGGGCAAGGACACCGGGGAGCTGTTTTTT
>14|NA|TRBV7-8|TRBJ1-3|NA
CASSPTDSGNTIYF
TGTGCCAGCAGCCCGACAGACTCTGGAAACACCATATATTTT
>13|few|TRBV28|TRBJ2-3|NA
CASSLDRIDTQYF
TGTGCCAGCAGTTTAGATCGGATAGATACGCAGTATTTT
>14|few|TRBV5-1|TRBJ2-7|TRBD1
CASSPGQGGDEQYF
TGCGCCAGCAGCCCCGGACAGGGAGGCGACGAACAGTACTTC
>13|NA|TRBV29-1|TRBJ2-5|TRBD2
CSAGLAGRETQYF
TGCAGCGCCGGACTAGCGGGAAGAGAGACCCAGTACTTC
>14|NA|TRBV5-1|TRBJ2-7|NA
CASSLDRETYEQYF
TGCGCCAGCAGCTTGGACAGGGAAACCTACGAGCAGTACTTC
>13|NA|TRBV2|TRBJ2-7|NA
CASSEGTAYEQYF
TGTGCCAGCAGTGAAGGCACTGCCTACGAGCAGTACTTC